Following are 9 T cell receptor beta chains from one sample sequenced in a study of cytomegalovirus exposure and HLA in healthy donors. PCR involved 60 Vbeta and 13 Jbeta primers. Generated by immunoSEQ multiplex PCR, the TCRdb table keeps only in-frame clones and is missing some. Its table lists just over 40,000 clones. Material for sequencing was PBMCs. The receptors derive from a man aged 30 to 45 in good health and CMV-seronegative.

This chain links TRBV4-3 with TRBJ1-5; D gene unclear. Looked up from germline, CDR1 is LGHNA and CDR2 is YSLEER. The CDR3 sequence is 16 residues long. V lost 3 bases and J 4 bases, leaving 16 bases between the germline ends. The CDR3 loop is CASSHGRELGNQPQHF. CDR3 DNA: TGCGCCAGCAGCCATGGCCGGGAACTAGGAAATCAGCCCCAGCATTTT.

V and J are TRBV7-3 and TRBJ1-2; no firm D call. The V end lost 2 bases, the J end lost 2 bases, and 6 bases lay between the germline ends. Germline V gene data show CDR1 as SGHTA and CDR2 as FQGTGA. CDR3 length equals 13 residues. The CDR3 region is CASSLVQNYGYTF. The CDR3 nucleotides read TGTGCCAGCAGCTTAGTACAGAACTATGGCTACACCTTC.

The chain uses TRBV18 and TRBJ2-3, with D hard to call. There are 15 residues in the CDR3. V dropped 0 bases and J dropped 4 bases, with 11 bases sitting between them. Germline CDR1 reads KGHSH; CDR2 reads LQKENI. The CDR3: CASSPPKSNSDTQYF. In DNA, the CDR3 is TGTGCCAGCTCACCACCGAAAAGTAACTCAGATACGCAGTATTTT. Using reference TRBV18 and TRBJ2-3 for the parts outside the CDR3, the full variable domain is NAGVMQNPRHLVRRRGQEARLRCSPMKGHSHVYWYRQLPEEGLKFMVYLQKENIIDESGMPKERFSAEFPKEGPSILRIQQVVRGDSAAYFCASSPPKSNSDTQYFGPGTRLTVL.

The V gene is TRBV2, the J gene TRBJ1-6; D possibly corresponds to TRBD1 (5 bases). The germline gives CDR1 SNHLY, CDR2 FYNNEI. This CDR3 spans 12 amino acids. The germline V and J ends were trimmed by 7 bases and 4 bases, with 5 bases remaining between them. CDR3 loop: CASTGYNSPLHF. The CDR3 nucleotides read TGTGCCAGCACAGGGTATAATTCACCCCTCCACTTT. Filled out from reference TRBV2 and TRBJ1-6, the complete variable domain reads EPEVTQTPSHQVTQMGQEVILRCVPISNHLYFYWYRQILGQKVEFLVSFYNNEISEKSEIFDDQFSVERPDGSNFTLKIRSTKLEDSAMYFCASTGYNSPLHFGNGTRLTVT.

The chain combines TRBV9 with TRBJ2-7; TRBD1 might be the D (6 bases). This CDR3 is 13 amino acids long. The V gene lost 3 bases and the J gene lost 7 bases, with 14 bases spanning the gap. Germline CDR1 SGDLS, CDR2 YYNGEE. This CDR3 reads CASSGTALGEQYF. As DNA, the CDR3 is TGTGCCAGCAGCGGGACAGCCTTGGGGGAGCAGTACTTC.

The gene calls are TRBV19 and TRBJ1-1, with D possibly TRBD1 on 5 matching bases. CDR1 and CDR2 (germline): LNHDA, SQIVND (reference sequence). Trimming took off 5 bases at V and 13 bases at J, with 17 bases between the two ends. The length of the CDR3 is 12 residues. The CDR3 nucleotides are TGTGCCAGTAGTCGGGAGACAGACTTTGTTTTCTTT. Amino acid sequence: CASSRETDFVFF. Filled out from reference TRBV19 and TRBJ1-1, the complete variable domain reads DGGITQSPKYLFRKEGQNVTLSCEQNLNHDAMYWYRQDPGQGLRLIYYSQIVNDFQKGDIAEGYSVSREKKESFPLTVTSAQKNPTAFYLCASSRETDFVFFGQGTRLTVV.

V and J are TRBV5-1 and TRBJ2-2; 7 nucleotides agree with TRBD1. V gave up 1 base and J gave up 6 bases; unmatched junction bases: 6. The CDR3 extends over 15 amino acids. Germline V lookup: CDR1 SGHRS, CDR2 YFSETQ. For the CDR3, the DNA is TGCGCCAGCAGCTTGAGACAGGGCCCCTCCGGGGAGCTGTTTTTT. Translated, it gives CASSLRQGPSGELFF.

CDR3 amino acids: CASSLAGRNEKLFF. CDR3 sequence (DNA): TGTGCCAGCAGCCTCGCGGGGAGGAATGAAAAACTGTTTTTT. The gene calls are TRBV9 and TRBJ1-4; D is unclear. Trimming stripped 4 bases from V and 5 bases from J, with 12 bases between. This CDR3 has 14 residues. Germline V gene data show CDR1 as SGDLS and CDR2 as YYNGEE.

The chain carries TRBV5-6 and TRBJ2-7, with D possibly matching TRBD1 (5 bases). Germline CDR1 is SGHDT and CDR2 is YYEEEE. Trimming took off 0 bases at V and 6 bases at J, with 13 bases between the two ends. The CDR3 extends over 14 amino acids. The CDR3 nucleotides read TGTGCCAGCAGCTTGGAACAGCTTGGGGCCGAGCAGTACTTC. Its translation is CASSLEQLGAEQYF. The complete variable domain, with remaining parts taken from reference TRBV5-6 and TRBJ2-7, reads DAGVTQSPTHLIKTRGQQVTLRCSPKSGHDTVSWYQQALGQGPQFIFQYYEEEERQRGNFPDRFSGHQFPNYSSELNVNALLLGDSALYLCASSLEQLGAEQYFGPGTRLTVT.